This TCR beta chain stems from a study of T cell repertoires in cytomegalovirus infection. Across the study: A matching HLA type, together with CMV infection, was signaled by public TCR beta signatures.

About this clonotype: Its specificity is not known.

TCRdb re-called the reads through MiXCR, storing one row per CDR3 protein. The table has about 110,000 distinct CDR3 sequences, roughly 41% seen once; the top ten hold about 76%. CDR1 LNHDA and CDR2 SQIVND come from the germline V gene (reference sequence). The CDR3 has 13 residues. V lost 3 bases and J lost 6, with 9 bases in between. Study outcomes and limitations: HLA-C-restricted CMV clonotypes gave the most frequent clonotype in two of eight donors.

The V gene is TRBV19, the J gene TRBJ2-1, with unresolved D. The TCR comes from a human donor in good health (CMV status not recorded). Some clones in this sample may be carry-over from other donors' samples. The material was CD8+ T cells from cultured PBMCs, obtained from culture after CMV antigen stimulation. The CDR3 loop reads CASSISVFNEQFF. The CDR3 coding sequence is TGTGCCAGTAGTATCTCGGTATTCAATGAGCAGTTCTTC.